These 30 T cell receptor beta chains were sequenced from one sample in a study of vaccination and CD4 T cells after COVID-19. Sequence data for DNA of cultured CD4+ T cells were generated by the Oncomine TCR Beta short-read assay. One entry per CDR3 protein, called by TCRdb with MiXCR from the PCR reads. The sample shows 10,000 to 15,000 distinct CDR3 sequences, about 36% of them seen only once. The antigens for these receptors are not known. Stated treatment: roughly ten-day PBMC culture with coronavirus spike peptide pools or control peptides (ViraFEST assay). The sequencing sample was made of cultured CD4+ T cells from blood. These receptor sequences come from a human donor with COVID-19.

This clonotype was seen more than once but under ten times. The chain uses TRBV12-3 or TRBV12-4 and TRBJ2-7; TRBD1 aligns across 10 bases. This CDR3 is built from 14 residues. The J segment lost 6 bases and the V segment lost 5 bases, leaving 7 bases of the junction unmatched. In DNA, the CDR3 is TGTGCCAGCAGTCCGACCGGGACAGGGGTCGAGCAGTACTTC. Its protein product is CASSPTGTGVEQYF.

This clonotype appeared a single time. This chain connects TRBV24-1 to TRBJ2-7; D remains ambiguous. Germline values: CDR1 KGHDR, CDR2 SFDVKD. This CDR3 is built from 13 residues. Trimming took off 2 bases at V and 5 bases at J, with 9 bases between the two ends. CDR3 loop: CATSDWGSDEQYF. The CDR3 DNA is TGTGCCACCAGTGATTGGGGTTCGGACGAGCAGTACTTC.

By sample fraction, this clonotype is large. One end of the junction does not line up with germline, which may come from a read error. This chain joins TRBV6-2 or TRBV6-3 and TRBJ2-3; a weak D match, TRBD1 (5 bases). This CDR3 contains 15 residues. Germline CDR1 and CDR2: MNHEY and SVGEGT. The CDR3 DNA is TGTGCCAGTAGTTATAGGGGAATGAGCACAGATACGCAGTATTTT. This gives the protein CASSYRGMSTDTQYF.

This clonotype was seen only a few times. The rearrangement joins TRBV6-2 or TRBV6-3 to TRBJ2-1, with a weak D call TRBD2 (6 bases). CDR3 length equals 15 residues. Trimming left V 2 bases short and J 6 bases short, with 14 bases between. From germline, CDR1 is MNHEY and CDR2 SVGEGT. CDR3 sequence: CASSYGGVWVNEQFF. The CDR3, as DNA: TGTGCCAGCAGTTACGGCGGGGTGTGGGTCAATGAGCAGTTCTTC.

The chain joins TRBV6-1 to TRBJ2-7, with 8 bases lining up with TRBD1. Germline CDR1 reads MNHNS; CDR2 reads SASEGT. Unmatched junction bases numbered 3, after V lost 5 bases and J lost 0 bases. The CDR3 is made up of 14 amino acids. CDR3 coding DNA: TGTGCCAGCAGTAACGGACAGGGCTCCTACGAGCAGTACTTC. Its protein is CASSNGQGSYEQYF.

The gene calls are TRBV5-4 and TRBJ2-2; maybe TRBD2 (5 bases). This CDR3 contains 14 residues. The V end was cut by 8 bases, the J end by 6 bases, with 17 bases between. In germline, CDR1 is SGHNT, CDR2 YYREEE (reference sequence). In DNA form, the CDR3 reads TGTGCCAGTTCTAACGGATGGGGAGCCGGGGAGCTGTTTTTT. It yields the protein CASSNGWGAGELFF.

The genes are TRBV19 and TRBJ1-5, with D perhaps TRBD1 (6 bases). This CDR3 spans 14 amino acids. V lost 3 bases and J 5 bases, leaving 11 bases between the germline ends. The germline gives CDR1 LNHDA, CDR2 SQIVND (reference sequence). Here the CDR3 reads CASSMAGDHQPQHF. CDR3 sequence (DNA): TGTGCCAGTAGTATGGCAGGGGACCATCAGCCCCAGCATTTT.

The chain links TRBV11-2 to TRBJ2-7, with D possibly called TRBD1 or TRBD2 (5 bases each). The CDR3 is 15 residues long. Trimming took 5 bases from V and 4 from J, leaving 18 bases between them. The germline V gene encodes CDR1 SGHAT and CDR2 FQNNGV. The CDR3 reads CASSHFRDPAYEQYF. For the CDR3, the DNA is TGTGCCAGCAGCCATTTCCGGGACCCCGCATACGAGCAGTACTTC. The variable domain in full, with the rest retrieved from reference TRBV11-2 and TRBJ2-7, is EAGVAQSPRYKIIEKRQSVAFWCNPISGHATLYWYQQILGQGPKLLIQFQNNGVVDDSQLPKDRFSAERLKGVDSTLKIQPAKLEDSAVYLCASSHFRDPAYEQYFGPGTRLTVT.

This clonotype occurred a few times. The CDR3 reads CASSFTGQTGEQYF. CDR3 bases: TGTGCCAGCAGCTTCACTGGACAGACAGGCGAGCAGTACTTC. The chain combines TRBV7-2 with TRBJ2-7; D might be TRBD1 (6 bases). This CDR3 spans 14 amino acids. Germline assignment: CDR1 SGHTA and CDR2 FQGNSA. V lost 3 bases and J 6 bases, leaving 15 bases between the germline ends.

The rearrangement uses TRBV24-1 and TRBJ1-2, with TRBD1 identical over 7 bases. Germline V gene sequence: CDR1 KGHDR, CDR2 SFDVKD. Germline trimming cut 1 base from V and 8 bases from J; bases unmatched to any gene: 12. This CDR3 region has 16 residues. CDR3 loop: CATSDFFGTGVEGYTF. The DNA for the CDR3 is TGTGCCACCAGTGATTTCTTCGGAACAGGGGTGGAGGGCTACACCTTC.

Only a few counts were recorded for this clonotype. The chain recombines TRBV20-1 with TRBJ1-5; D is uncertain. V was trimmed by 0 bases and J by 3 bases, leaving 6 bases between them. CDR3 length: 13 amino acids. Germline V gene lookup returns CDR1 DFQATT and CDR2 SNEGSKA (reference sequence). The CDR3 sequence: CSARDVANQPQHF. The CDR3 DNA reads as TGCAGTGCTAGAGATGTGGCCAATCAGCCCCAGCATTTT.

CDR3 in amino acids: CASTPGGGPDTQYF. CDR3 coding DNA: TGTGCCAGCACCCCCGGGGGTGGGCCAGATACGCAGTATTTT. The V and J genes are TRBV7-2 and TRBJ2-3; D might be TRBD2 (6 bases). The CDR3 has 14 residues. In germline, CDR1 is SGHTA, CDR2 FQGNSA. Trimming cost V 7 bases and J 4 bases, with 15 bases left between them.

This clonotype has only one observation. CDR3 sequence: CASSPYRANTEAFF. CDR3 DNA: TGTGCCAGCTCACCTTACAGGGCGAACACTGAAGCTTTCTTT. V gene TRBV18 combines with J gene TRBJ1-1; D perhaps matches TRBD1 (6 bases). CDR1 is KGHSH, CDR2 LQKENI, per germline. Trimming left V 3 bases short and J 1 base short, with 9 bases between. The CDR3 covers 14 residues.

The DNA for the CDR3 is TGCAGTGCCAGATTCGGAGTTGGGGACACTGAAGCTTTCTTT. Translated: CSARFGVGDTEAFF. The V gene is TRBV20-1, the J gene TRBJ1-1; unclear D gene. The CDR3 is 14 amino acids. Trimming took off 6 bases at V and 3 bases at J, with 17 bases between the two ends. CDR1 and CDR2 from the germline V gene are DFQATT and SNEGSKA (reference sequence).

This clonotype was picked up a small number of times. The V call is TRBV10-1, the J call TRBJ2-2; 9 bases map to TRBD2. The CDR3 length is 15 residues. CDR1 is WNHNN and CDR2 is SYGVQD in the germline V gene (reference sequence). Trimming took 0 bases from V and 5 from J; bases not matched to a gene: 1. The CDR3 here is CASSESLAGTGELFF. The CDR3 DNA sequence: TGCGCCAGCAGTGAGTCCCTAGCGGGGACCGGGGAGCTGTTTTTT.

This clonotype was seen a handful of times. V gene TRBV7-2 combines with J gene TRBJ2-2, with D perhaps matching TRBD2 (6 bases). CDR3 length: 16 amino acids. Germline-derived CDR1 and CDR2 are SGHTA and FQGNSA. V was pared by 1 base and J by 5 bases, with 14 bases between. CDR3 bases: TGTGCCAGCAGCTTAGGTGGGACTCGTCGGACCGGGGAGCTGTTTTTT. Translating gives CASSLGGTRRTGELFF.

The chain recombines TRBV20-1 with TRBJ2-3; possible D gene TRBD2, 5 bases. The germline V and J ends were trimmed by 3 bases and 2 bases, with 12 bases remaining between them. The CDR3 totals 14 residues. The V gene's germline CDR1 is DFQATT and CDR2 SNEGSKA (reference sequence). The DNA of the CDR3 is TGCAGTGCTAGGCCCCCGCGGGCCACAGATACGCAGTATTTT. As protein: CSARPPRATDTQYF.

The chain couples TRBV2 to TRBJ2-1; D gene unclear. CDR1 and CDR2 from the germline V gene are SNHLY and FYNNEI. This CDR3 has 13 amino acids. V was pared by 6 bases and J by 2 bases, with 8 bases between. The DNA of the CDR3 is TGTGCCAGCAGCAGTACGACCTACAATGAGCAGTTCTTC. It specifies CASSSTTYNEQFF.

V usage is TRBV3-1 and J usage is TRBJ1-2, with 9 positions matching TRBD1. Germline CDR1 and CDR2: LGHDT and YNNKEL (reference sequence). V gave up 8 bases and J gave up 7 bases; unmatched junction bases: 8. This CDR3 has 13 amino acids. This CDR3 is CASAEYRGLGYTF. In DNA, the CDR3 is TGTGCCAGCGCCGAGTACAGGGGGCTTGGCTACACCTTC.

This sequence joins TRBV6-1 and TRBJ1-3; tentatively, D is TRBD1 (5 bases). CDR3 length: 12 residues. From germline, CDR1 is MNHNS and CDR2 SASEGT. V lost 6 bases and J 3 bases, leaving 6 bases between the germline ends. The CDR3 reads CASRDSGNTIYF. DNA of the CDR3: TGTGCCAGCAGAGACAGTGGAAACACCATATATTTT.

This clonotype was observed a few times. V is TRBV27 and J is TRBJ2-7; D gene ambiguous. CDR1 and CDR2 from the germline V gene are MNHEY and SMNVEV (reference sequence). V lost 5 bases and J 7 bases, leaving 21 bases between the germline ends. This CDR3 is built from 15 residues. The DNA for the CDR3 is TGTGCCAGCAGTCCGCTTGGAGTGGCTTCCTCAGAGCAGTACTTC. Translation: CASSPLGVASSEQYF.

This sequence joins TRBV27 and TRBJ2-3, with 9 nucleotides matching TRBD2. J gave up 3 bases and V 3 bases, and 10 bases lay outside the gene matches. The germline gives CDR1 MNHEY, CDR2 SMNVEV (reference sequence). The CDR3 is 17 residues long. This chain's CDR3 is CASSFWGAGGQTDTQYF. CDR3 sequence (DNA): TGTGCCAGCAGTTTTTGGGGAGCGGGGGGCCAGACAGATACGCAGTATTTT.

This clonotype was seen only a few times. The chain joins TRBV19 to TRBJ1-3, with 8 bases fitting TRBD1. Germline V gives CDR1 LNHDA, CDR2 SQIVND (reference sequence). Trimming at V came to 7 bases and at J to 1 base, leaving 6 bases not matched to a gene. The CDR3 runs 15 residues. In nucleotides, the CDR3 is TGTGCCAGTATGGGACAGGATCATTCTGGAAACACCATATATTTT. Amino acids: CASMGQDHSGNTIYF.

This clonotype turned up a few times. The chain couples TRBV12-3 or TRBV12-4 to TRBJ1-2, with a possible D match to TRBD1 (5 bases). With 5 bases removed from V and 8 bases from J, the gap between germline ends came to 15 bases. The CDR3 length is 13 residues. The CDR3: CASSTLGAWGYTF. The CDR3, as DNA: TGTGCCAGCAGTACTCTCGGGGCCTGGGGCTACACCTTC.

This clonotype came up a few times. The CDR3 here is CASSQAGTSGGEQFF. In nucleotides, the CDR3 is TGTGCCAGCAGCCAGGCCGGGACTAGCGGGGGTGAGCAGTTCTTC. V is TRBV27 and J is TRBJ2-1, with TRBD2 matching 14 bases. CDR1 and CDR2 from the germline V gene are MNHEY and SMNVEV (reference sequence). CDR3 length equals 15 residues. V trimming: 6 bases; J trimming: 9 bases; junction bases outside the gene matches: 7.

This clonotype was picked up a small number of times. J is TRBJ1-2 and V is TRBV25-1, with D unresolved. V was shortened by 1 base and J by 3 bases, with 9 bases between the two germline ends. Looked up from germline, CDR1 is MGHDK and CDR2 is SYGVNS. The CDR3 contains 14 residues. CDR3 loop: CASSESGTHYGYTF. The CDR3 nucleotides read TGTGCCAGCAGTGAATCGGGCACGCACTATGGCTACACCTTC.

V gene TRBV5-1 combines with J gene TRBJ1-5; no definite D call. The CDR3 has 13 amino acids. The V gene's germline CDR1 is SGHRS and CDR2 YFSETQ. V shed 0 bases and J shed 6 bases, with 7 bases lying between them. The CDR3 nucleotides are TGCGCCAGCAGCTTGGGTGGAGGTCAGCCCCAGCATTTT. Protein product: CASSLGGGQPQHF.

This chain uses TRBV27 with TRBJ1-6; D is unclear. Germline V gene data show CDR1 as MNHEY and CDR2 as SMNVEV (reference sequence). V lost 5 bases and J 0 bases, leaving 8 bases between the germline ends. The CDR3 loop spans 15 amino acids. The CDR3 sequence: CASSLLSSYNSPLHF. The CDR3 nucleotides are TGTGCCAGCAGTCTACTGAGCTCCTATAATTCACCCCTCCACTTT.

The rearrangement links TRBV6-4 to TRBJ2-4; D assignment may be TRBD1 or TRBD2 (5 bases each). The CDR3 is 15 residues long. V was trimmed by 5 bases and J by 8 bases, leaving 19 bases between them. Germline V gene sequence: CDR1 MRHNA, CDR2 SNTAGT. The CDR3: CASSPNGAKEDIQYF. CDR3 in DNA: TGTGCCAGCAGTCCCAACGGGGCAAAGGAGGACATTCAGTACTTC.

The chain couples TRBV6-1 to TRBJ2-2; 7 bases agree with TRBD1. The J segment lost 1 base and the V segment lost 4 bases, leaving 3 bases of the junction unmatched. The CDR3 spans 15 residues. Germline V lookup: CDR1 MNHNS, CDR2 SASEGT. The CDR3 coding sequence is TGTGCCAGCAGTGCACAGGGGCGGAACACCGGGGAGCTGTTTTTT. This codes for CASSAQGRNTGELFF.